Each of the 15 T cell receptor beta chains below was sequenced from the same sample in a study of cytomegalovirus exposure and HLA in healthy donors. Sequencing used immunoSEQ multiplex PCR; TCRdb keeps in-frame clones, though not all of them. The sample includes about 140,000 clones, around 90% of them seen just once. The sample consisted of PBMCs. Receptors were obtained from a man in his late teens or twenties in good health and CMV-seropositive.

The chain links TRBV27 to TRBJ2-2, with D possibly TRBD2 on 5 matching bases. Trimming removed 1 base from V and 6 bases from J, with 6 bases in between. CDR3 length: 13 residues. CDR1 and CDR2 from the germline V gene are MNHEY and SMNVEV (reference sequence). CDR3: CASSLLGAGELFF. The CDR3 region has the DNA TGTGCCAGCAGTTTATTGGGAGCCGGGGAGCTGTTTTTT.

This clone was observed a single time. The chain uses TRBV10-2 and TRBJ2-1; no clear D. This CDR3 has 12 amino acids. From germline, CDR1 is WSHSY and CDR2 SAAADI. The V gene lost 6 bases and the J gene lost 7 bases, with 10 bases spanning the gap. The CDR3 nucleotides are TGCGCCAGCAGGGCGGCGTGGAATGAGCAGTTCTTC. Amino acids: CASRAAWNEQFF.

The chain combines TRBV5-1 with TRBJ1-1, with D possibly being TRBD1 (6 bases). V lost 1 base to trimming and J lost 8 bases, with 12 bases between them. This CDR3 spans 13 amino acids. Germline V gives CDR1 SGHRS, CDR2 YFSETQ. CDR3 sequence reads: CASSLRQGREAFF. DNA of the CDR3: TGCGCCAGCAGCTTGAGGCAGGGGCGAGAAGCTTTCTTT. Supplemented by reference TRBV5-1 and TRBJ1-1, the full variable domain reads KAGVTQTPRYLIKTRGQQVTLSCSPISGHRSVSWYQQTPGQGLQFLFEYFSETQRNKGNFPGRFSGRQFSNSRSEMNVSTLELGDSALYLCASSLRQGREAFFGQGTRLTVV.

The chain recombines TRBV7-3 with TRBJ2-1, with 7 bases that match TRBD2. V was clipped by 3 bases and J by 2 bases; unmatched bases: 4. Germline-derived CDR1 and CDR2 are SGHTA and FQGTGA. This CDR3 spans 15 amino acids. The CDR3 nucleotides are TGTGCCAGCAGCTTGGCGGGAGTGGCCTACAATGAGCAGTTCTTC. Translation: CASSLAGVAYNEQFF.

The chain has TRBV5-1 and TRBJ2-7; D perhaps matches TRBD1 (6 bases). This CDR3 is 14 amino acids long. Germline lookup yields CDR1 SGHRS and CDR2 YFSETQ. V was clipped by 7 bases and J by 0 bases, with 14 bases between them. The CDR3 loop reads CASGSDSFSYEQYF. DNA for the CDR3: TGCGCCAGCGGATCGGACAGCTTCTCCTACGAGCAGTACTTC.

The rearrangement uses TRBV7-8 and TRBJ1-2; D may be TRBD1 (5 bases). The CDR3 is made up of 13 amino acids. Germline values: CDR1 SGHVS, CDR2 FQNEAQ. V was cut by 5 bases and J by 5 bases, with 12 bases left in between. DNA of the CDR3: TGTGCCAGCAGCCCCGGGGGGGGATATGGCTACACCTTC. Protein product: CASSPGGGYGYTF.

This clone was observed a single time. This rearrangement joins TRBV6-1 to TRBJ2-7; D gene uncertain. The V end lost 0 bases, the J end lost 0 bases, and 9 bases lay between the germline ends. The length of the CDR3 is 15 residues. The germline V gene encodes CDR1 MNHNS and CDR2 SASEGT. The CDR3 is CASSEAGRSSYEQYF. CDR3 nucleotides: TGTGCCAGCAGTGAAGCGGGCAGAAGCTCCTACGAGCAGTACTTC.

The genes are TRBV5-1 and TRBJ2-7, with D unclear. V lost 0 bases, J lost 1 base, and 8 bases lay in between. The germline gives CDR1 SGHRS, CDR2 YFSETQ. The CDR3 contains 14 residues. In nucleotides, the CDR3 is TGCGCCAGCAGCTTGGGGGCCCCTTCCTACGAGCAGTACTTC. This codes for CASSLGAPSYEQYF.

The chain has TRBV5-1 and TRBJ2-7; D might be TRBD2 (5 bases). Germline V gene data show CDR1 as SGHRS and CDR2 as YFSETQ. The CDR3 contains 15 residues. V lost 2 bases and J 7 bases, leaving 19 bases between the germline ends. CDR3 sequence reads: CASSFSGIGLGEQYF. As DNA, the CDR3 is TGCGCCAGCAGCTTTTCCGGGATTGGTCTAGGGGAGCAGTACTTC.

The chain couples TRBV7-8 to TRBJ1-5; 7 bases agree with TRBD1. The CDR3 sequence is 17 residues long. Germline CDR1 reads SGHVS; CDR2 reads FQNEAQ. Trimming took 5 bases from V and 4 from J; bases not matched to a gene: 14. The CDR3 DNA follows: TGTGCCAGCAGCCAAGACCCCAACAGGGGCCGGAATCAGCCCCAGCATTTT. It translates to CASSQDPNRGRNQPQHF.

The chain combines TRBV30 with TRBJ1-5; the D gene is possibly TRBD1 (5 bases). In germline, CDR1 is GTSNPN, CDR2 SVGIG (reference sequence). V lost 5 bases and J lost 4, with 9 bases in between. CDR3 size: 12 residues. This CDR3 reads CAWGEGNQPQHF. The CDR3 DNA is TGTGCCTGGGGGGAGGGGAATCAGCCCCAGCATTTT.

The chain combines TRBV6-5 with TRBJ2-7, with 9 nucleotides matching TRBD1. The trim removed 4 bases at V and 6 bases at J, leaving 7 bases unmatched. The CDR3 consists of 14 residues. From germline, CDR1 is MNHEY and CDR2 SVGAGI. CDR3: CASSWDRAVGEQYF. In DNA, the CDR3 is TGTGCCAGCAGTTGGGACAGGGCTGTCGGCGAGCAGTACTTC.

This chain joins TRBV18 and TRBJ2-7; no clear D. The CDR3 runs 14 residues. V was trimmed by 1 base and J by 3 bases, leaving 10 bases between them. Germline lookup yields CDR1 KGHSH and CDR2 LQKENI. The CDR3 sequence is CASSPRATRYEQYF. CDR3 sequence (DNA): TGTGCCAGCTCACCACGAGCAACTCGCTACGAGCAGTACTTC.

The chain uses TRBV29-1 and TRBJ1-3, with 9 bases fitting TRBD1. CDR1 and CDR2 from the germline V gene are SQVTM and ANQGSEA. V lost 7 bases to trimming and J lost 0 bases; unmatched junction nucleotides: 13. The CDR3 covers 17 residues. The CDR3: CSAWDREFLSSGNTIYF. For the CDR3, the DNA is TGCAGCGCTTGGGACAGGGAATTTTTGAGCTCTGGAAACACCATATATTTT.

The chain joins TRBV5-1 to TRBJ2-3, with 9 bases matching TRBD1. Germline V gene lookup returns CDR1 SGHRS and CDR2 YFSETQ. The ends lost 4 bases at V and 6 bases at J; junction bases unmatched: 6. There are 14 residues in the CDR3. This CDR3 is CASSIGQGTDTQYF. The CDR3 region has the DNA TGCGCCAGCAGCATTGGACAGGGGACTGATACGCAGTATTTT.